One TCR beta chain is described in this entry. The data originate from a study of T cell responses to AZD1222 COVID-19 vaccine. Some clones are missing from TCRdb's copy, which holds only in-frame ones; the method was immunoSEQ multiplex PCR. The sample contains roughly 120,000 clones, 80% to 90% of which appear only once. The clonotype was recovered from an adult in good health. The sequencing here drew on peripheral blood, taken on day 0 of AZD1222 vaccination.

This CDR3 is CASSPDSTNSGELFF. For the CDR3, the DNA is TGTGCCAGCAGCCCCGATAGTACCAACTCGGGGGAGCTGTTTTTT. This chain joins TRBV5-4 and TRBJ2-2; D unclear. The V end was cut by 4 bases, the J end by 8 bases, with 18 bases between. Per germline, CDR1 SGHNT and CDR2 YYREEE (reference sequence). This CDR3 contains 15 residues.